These 19 T cell receptor beta chains were sequenced from one sample in a study of T-cell memory formation after mild COVID-19. TCRdb itself ran the 5' RACE reads through MiXCR, one entry per CDR3 protein. The sample lists a few hundred thousand distinct CDR3 sequences, around 10% occurring once. Sample: PBMCs or a T cell subset sorted from them (not recorded which). The receptor set was obtained from a man younger than 35 who had mild COVID-19 (a few samples of this study predate the infection). Cell type and time point are not known.

V is TRBV5-1 and J is TRBJ1-1, with 11 bases that match TRBD1. CDR1 and CDR2 from the germline V gene are SGHRS and YFSETQ. J lost 5 bases, V lost 4 bases, and 4 bases had no gene match. The CDR3 has 14 residues. The CDR3 DNA reads as TGCGCCAGCAGCCACGGGACAGGGGGGACTGAAGCTTTCTTT. It translates to CASSHGTGGTEAFF.

This clonotype has just a few counts. V and J are TRBV4-3 and TRBJ1-6; D uncertain. V was trimmed by 1 base and J by 0 bases, leaving 7 bases between them. This CDR3 has 16 amino acids. Per germline, CDR1 LGHNA and CDR2 YSLEER. CDR3 DNA sequence: TGCGCCAGCAGCCAAGCGGTAAACTCCTATAATTCACCCCTCCACTTT. Residues: CASSQAVNSYNSPLHF.

Ten or more counts support this clonotype. The germline gene is not matched at one end of the junction; a read error may be the cause. The V and J genes are TRBV29-1 and TRBJ1-2; D might be TRBD1 (5 bases). Germline V gene sequence: CDR1 SQVTM, CDR2 ANQGSEA. The CDR3 covers 11 residues. CDR3 sequence (DNA): TGCAGCGGTGAAGACGGGGGAGGCTACACCTTC. Protein: CSGEDGGGYTF. The full variable domain, its missing parts supplied by reference TRBV29-1 and TRBJ1-2, is SAVISQKPSRDICQRGTSLTIQCQVDSQVTMMFWYRQQPGQSLTLIATANQGSEATYESGFVIDKFPISRPNLTFSTLTVSNMSPEDSSIYLCSGEDGGGYTFGSGTRLTVV.

The J gene is TRBJ2-2, the V gene TRBV28; possibly TRBD2 for D (7 bases). Deletions cut 11 bases from V and 1 base from J, with 11 bases between. CDR1 and CDR2 (germline): MDHEN, SYDVKM. This CDR3 comprises 13 residues. CDR3 sequence reads: CAGGGQNTGELFF. As DNA, the CDR3 is TGTGCCGGGGGGGGACAGAACACCGGGGAGCTGTTTTTT. Filled out from reference TRBV28 and TRBJ2-2, the complete variable domain reads DVKVTQSSRYLVKRTGEKVFLECVQDMDHENMFWYRQDPGLGLRLIYFSYDVKMKEKGDIPEGYSVSREKKERFSLILESASTNQTSMYLCAGGGQNTGELFFGEGSRLTVL.

In its sample, this clonotype was seen a few times. The CDR3 here is CASSLSFTNAEQFF. DNA of the CDR3: TGTGCCAGCAGCTTAAGTTTCACTAACGCTGAGCAGTTCTTC. The genes are TRBV7-2 and TRBJ2-1; no definite D call. V was clipped by 2 bases and J by 9 bases, with 14 bases between them. This CDR3 is 14 amino acids long. In germline, CDR1 is SGHTA, CDR2 FQGNSA.

The CDR3 DNA reads as TGTGCCAGCAGCCCGGTCTGGGCTCTCACCTCCACAGATACGCAGTATTTT. Amino acids: CASSPVWALTSTDTQYF. The J gene is TRBJ2-3, the V gene TRBV5-8; no clear D gene. Germline CDR1 and CDR2: SGHTS and YDEGEE. Trimming shortened V by 4 bases and J by 2 bases, and 20 bases separated the two germline ends. The CDR3 sequence is 17 residues long.

The chain employs TRBV30 and TRBJ2-1, with 11 bases identical to TRBD2. Unmatched junction bases numbered 6, after V lost 4 bases and J lost 4 bases. CDR3 size: 15 residues. From germline, CDR1 is GTSNPN and CDR2 SVGIG (reference sequence). Written as DNA, the CDR3 is TGTGCCTGGAAGGCGCTAGCGGGGGGTTACAATGAGCAGTTCTTC. Residues: CAWKALAGGYNEQFF.

This clonotype has only a few counts. This sequence joins TRBV7-3 and TRBJ2-5; D is perhaps TRBD1 or TRBD2 (5 bases each). Germline assignment: CDR1 SGHTA and CDR2 FQGTGA. The CDR3 extends over 15 amino acids. Trimming left V 5 bases short and J 5 bases short, with 18 bases between. CDR3 coding DNA: TGTGCCAGCAGCCGGACGGGTGGGGCTAGCGAGACCCAGTACTTC. It encodes CASSRTGGASETQYF.

This clonotype appeared a few times. This sequence joins TRBV7-2 and TRBJ2-7; TRBD1 matches 9 bases. CDR1 and CDR2 (germline): SGHTA, FQGNSA. This CDR3 is 14 amino acids long. V shed 6 bases and J 5 bases; nucleotides not matched to a gene: 8. The CDR3 region is CASRQGTGKNEQYF. Here the CDR3 DNA reads TGTGCCAGCAGGCAAGGGACAGGGAAGAACGAGCAGTACTTC.

The V call is TRBV7-2, the J call TRBJ2-3; the D is unclear. The CDR3 runs to 13 residues. V was shortened by 5 bases and J by 6 bases, with 12 bases between the two germline ends. From germline, CDR1 is SGHTA and CDR2 FQGNSA. The CDR3 region has the DNA TGTGCCAGCAGCCAAATAGGATTGGATACGCAGTATTTT. Protein: CASSQIGLDTQYF.

J is TRBJ1-2 and V is TRBV5-1; D remains ambiguous. Germline CDR1 SGHRS, CDR2 YFSETQ. The CDR3 runs 13 residues. The V gene lost 1 base and the J gene lost 4 bases, with 8 bases spanning the gap. CDR3 sequence reads: CASSLMAAYGYTF. CDR3 in DNA: TGCGCCAGCAGCTTGATGGCAGCCTATGGCTACACCTTC.

This clonotype was observed a few times. CDR3 nucleotide sequence: TGTGCCACCAGTGATTTGCGAGGGACCTCAGATACGCAGTATTTT. Protein sequence: CATSDLRGTSDTQYF. The chain carries TRBV24-1 and TRBJ2-3, with D possibly being TRBD1 or TRBD2 (5 bases each). V gave up 0 bases and J gave up 4 bases, with 10 bases separating them. This CDR3 is built from 15 residues. Per the germline V gene, CDR1 is KGHDR and CDR2 is SFDVKD.

The rearrangement links TRBV7-8 to TRBJ2-1; 7 bases match TRBD1. This CDR3 region has 16 residues. Germline CDR1 reads SGHVS; CDR2 reads FQNEAQ. V dropped 5 bases and J dropped 6; count of bases not matched to a gene: 13. In nucleotides, the CDR3 is TGTGCCAGCAGCAATGACAGGGTTATAAGGGTCAATGAGCAGTTCTTC. Its protein is CASSNDRVIRVNEQFF. The full variable domain, completed using reference TRBV7-8 and TRBJ2-1, is GAGVSQSPRYKVAKRGQDVALRCDPISGHVSLFWYQQALGQGPEFLTYFQNEAQLDKSGLPSDRFFAERPEGSVSTLKIQRTQQEDSAVYLCASSNDRVIRVNEQFFGPGTRLTVL.

This chain's CDR3 is CASSRRREGGPDTQYF. CDR3 nucleotides: TGTGCCAGCAGCCGACGGCGGGAAGGGGGCCCAGATACGCAGTATTTT. The rearrangement joins TRBV7-8 to TRBJ2-3; tentatively, D is TRBD1 (7 bases). V dropped 5 bases and J dropped 4 bases, with 19 bases sitting between them. The CDR3 is 16 amino acids. Germline V gene data show CDR1 as SGHVS and CDR2 as FQNEAQ.

This clonotype was seen at least ten times. V and J are TRBV4-2 and TRBJ1-4; 12 bases map to TRBD1. The germline V gene has CDR1 LGHNA and CDR2 YNFKEQ. The CDR3 is 16 amino acids. The J segment lost 8 bases and the V segment lost 1 base, leaving 5 bases of the junction unmatched. The CDR3 nucleotides are TGTGCCAGCAGCCAAGGGGACAGGGGGCGTCACGAAAAACTGTTTTTT. This sequence encodes CASSQGDRGRHEKLFF.

This clonotype occurred many times. The chain combines TRBV7-3 with TRBJ2-5, with 7 nucleotides matching TRBD1. V shed 3 bases and J 1 base; nucleotides not matched to a gene: 2. The V gene's germline CDR1 is SGHTA and CDR2 FQGTGA. The CDR3 is 14 amino acids. DNA of the CDR3: TGTGCCAGCAGCTTGACAGGGACCCAAGAGACCCAGTACTTC. Translation: CASSLTGTQETQYF.

J is TRBJ1-2 and V is TRBV4-3; D is undetermined. V was shortened by 6 bases and J by 5 bases, with 10 bases between the two germline ends. This CDR3 has 12 residues. Germline assignment: CDR1 LGHNA and CDR2 YSLEER. CDR3 protein: CASSGVPYGYTF. As DNA, the CDR3 is TGCGCCAGCAGTGGGGTCCCATATGGCTACACCTTC.

This chain joins TRBV4-3 and TRBJ1-1; no definite D call. The CDR3 spans 14 residues. Germline V gene data show CDR1 as LGHNA and CDR2 as YSLEER. Trimming took 0 bases from V and 3 from J, leaving 8 bases between them. CDR3: CASSQDRWYTEAFF. The CDR3 DNA follows: TGCGCCAGCAGCCAAGATAGATGGTACACTGAAGCTTTCTTT.

The V gene is TRBV20-1, the J gene TRBJ1-2; D gene uncertain. The CDR3 is 15 residues long. Germline V lookup: CDR1 DFQATT, CDR2 SNEGSKA (reference sequence). Trimming removed 3 bases at V and 7 bases at J, with 21 bases between. In DNA form, the CDR3 reads TGCAGTGCTAGTTCCCTCGACGGGTACCAAGGTGGCTACACCTTC. This codes for CSASSLDGYQGGYTF.